This T cell receptor (beta chain) appears in the sequencing data of a study of cytomegalovirus exposure and HLA in healthy donors. The overall study: In an earlier analysis, 90 million to 130 million unique TCR beta sequences were found from some 200 million T cells. Broader study findings: In a later analysis, TCR beta V- and J-gene trimming showed a link to a missense DCLRE1C variant. TCR beta V segments were, for the most part, productive about 87% or about 30% of the time in an earlier analysis.

With 60 Vbeta and 13 Jbeta primers, the PCR was carried out. The protocol was immunoSEQ multiplex PCR, while the TCRdb copy is restricted to in-frame clones and leaves out a portion. Here the sample spans 150,000 to 200,000 clones, around three quarters being singletons. This clone came up a few times. Its antigen is not identified. The origin of this receptor is a woman in her twenties or thirties in good health and CMV-seropositive. Sequenced: PBMCs.

CDR3 DNA sequence: TGCAGCGTCCTTCGATTGCGGACAGCGAACACCGGGGAGCTGTTTTTT. Translation gives CSVLRLRTANTGELFF. The chain recombines TRBV29-1 with TRBJ2-2; a possible D gene is TRBD1 (6 bases). Trimming took off 6 bases at V and 0 bases at J, with 17 bases between the two ends. The CDR3 consists of 16 residues. Germline loops: CDR1 SQVTM, CDR2 ANQGSEA.